This T cell receptor (beta chain) originates from a study of blood T cell repertoires in COVID-19. Study at large: There were acute and convalescent COVID-19 samples, and they came from the United States, Italy and Spain. From T cells, B-cell-depleted T cells, or PBMCs came the material, which was cDNA or gDNA.

This clone has only a few counts. V lost 3 bases and J 0 bases, leaving 9 bases between the germline ends. Germline V gene data show CDR1 as SNHLY and CDR2 as FYNNEI. The length of the CDR3 is 15 residues. Per the study methods: From reference gene primer amplification, estimates of nucleated cell counts were derived. Libraries were prepared by immunoSEQ multiplex PCR; TCRdb keeps only in-frame clonotypes and omits some of them. That table supplies the V and J calls and clone size; D and trimming were determined from the DNA. Among 210,000 or so clones listed, 80% to 90% were seen once. This chain links TRBV2 with TRBJ1-5; no reliable D call. The receptor was isolated from a man aged 50-60 years with acute or convalescent COVID-19. The specimen was peripheral blood. CDR3 DNA sequence: TGTGCCAGCAGTGAGAGGGTACCTAGCAATCAGCCCCAGCATTTT. It codes for CASSERVPSNQPQHF.